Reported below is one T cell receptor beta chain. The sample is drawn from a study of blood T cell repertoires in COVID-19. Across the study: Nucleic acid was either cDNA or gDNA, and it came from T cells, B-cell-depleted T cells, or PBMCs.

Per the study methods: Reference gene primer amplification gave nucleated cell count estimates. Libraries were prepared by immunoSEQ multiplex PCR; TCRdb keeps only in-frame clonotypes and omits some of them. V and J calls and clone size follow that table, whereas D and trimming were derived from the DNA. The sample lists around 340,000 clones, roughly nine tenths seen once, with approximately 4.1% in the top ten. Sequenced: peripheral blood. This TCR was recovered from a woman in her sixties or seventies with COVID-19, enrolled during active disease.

The CDR3 DNA follows: TGCGCCAGCTCTCCGGACAGGGTCTATGGCTACACCTTC. It codes for CASSPDRVYGYTF. The chain has TRBV10-1 and TRBJ1-2; TRBD1 matches at 8 bases. Germline values: CDR1 WNHNN, CDR2 SYGVQD (reference sequence). This CDR3 spans 13 amino acids. Trimming cost V 8 bases and J 4 bases; bases outside gene matches: 6.